These 7 T cell receptor beta chains were sequenced from one sample in a study of CD8+ T cells in alopecia areata. Isolated RNA was reverse transcribed into cDNA used as the sequencing template. This table comes from immunoSEQ multiplex PCR, and its TCRdb copy is limited to in-frame clones, with some not included. This table holds 150,000 or so clones, 50% to 65% found once. Sequenced material: CD8+ T cells sorted from blood, taken at week 0. The source of these receptors is a human donor with alopecia areata.

The CDR3 reads CSVTDKLTGVVDYGYTF. In nucleotides, the CDR3 is TGCAGCGTCACTGACAAGTTAACAGGGGTTGTCGACTATGGCTACACCTTC. The chain employs TRBV29-1 and TRBJ1-2; 7 nucleotides align to TRBD1. Germline V gene sequence: CDR1 SQVTM, CDR2 ANQGSEA. Losses at the gene ends were 6 bases for V and 3 bases for J; bases not matched to a gene: 19. The CDR3 runs to 17 residues.

A few counts support this clone. V usage is TRBV7-6 and J usage is TRBJ2-2; D may be TRBD2 (6 bases). Trimming pared 7 bases from V and 8 bases from J, leaving 11 bases between. This CDR3 spans 12 amino acids. Germline CDR1 is SGHVS and CDR2 is FNYEAQ. CDR3 sequence reads: CASIASAGELFF. The CDR3 coding sequence is TGTGCCAGCATTGCTAGCGCAGGGGAGCTGTTTTTT.

In this sample, this clone turned up a few times. The V call is TRBV2, the J call TRBJ2-2, with no clear D. The CDR3 consists of 11 residues. V lost 6 bases and J 7 bases, leaving 6 bases between the germline ends. Looked up from germline, CDR1 is SNHLY and CDR2 is FYNNEI. The CDR3 sequence is CASRGVGELFF. CDR3 nucleotide sequence: TGTGCCAGCAGGGGCGTCGGGGAGCTGTTTTTT.

V and J are TRBV15 and TRBJ2-1; D not resolved. The V and J ends lost 0 bases and 4 bases respectively, with 16 bases between them. The CDR3 totals 17 residues. CDR1 and CDR2 (germline): LNHNV, YYDKDF (reference sequence). Here the CDR3 reads CATSRDTGSPDYNEQFF. The CDR3 coding sequence is TGTGCCACCAGCAGAGATACGGGTAGTCCAGATTACAATGAGCAGTTCTTC. Using reference TRBV15 and TRBJ2-1 for the parts outside the CDR3, the full variable domain is DAMVIQNPRYQVTQFGKPVTLSCSQTLNHNVMYWYQQKSSQAPKLLFHYYDKDFNNEADTPDNFQSRRPNTSFCFLDIRSPGLGDTAMYLCATSRDTGSPDYNEQFFGPGTRLTVL.

This clone was recorded a few times. V usage is TRBV5-5 and J usage is TRBJ2-3, with TRBD2 as a possible D gene (6 bases). CDR1 SGHKS and CDR2 YYEKEE come from the germline V gene (reference sequence). The V gene lost 2 bases and the J gene lost 3 bases, with 13 bases spanning the gap. The CDR3 is made up of 15 amino acids. CDR3 nucleotides: TGTGCCAGCAGCTTATTGGGGGGTTCTACAGATACGCAGTATTTT. This codes for CASSLLGGSTDTQYF.

This clone has a handful of counts. The chain has TRBV6-5 and TRBJ2-1; D is unresolved. The CDR3 loop spans 14 amino acids. Deletions cut 6 bases from V and 0 bases from J, with 9 bases between. CDR1 and CDR2 from the germline V gene are MNHEY and SVGAGI. CDR3 nucleotides: TGTGCCAGCAGAAGCTTAGCCTCCTACAATGAGCAGTTCTTC. It codes for CASRSLASYNEQFF.

This rearrangement joins TRBV29-1 to TRBJ1-1; D gene uncertain. V gave up 5 bases and J gave up 3 bases, with 13 bases separating them. This CDR3 region has 13 residues. Germline loops: CDR1 SQVTM, CDR2 ANQGSEA. Written as DNA, the CDR3 is TGCAGCGTTCCGACTACGTCGGACACTGAAGCTTTCTTT. This encodes CSVPTTSDTEAFF. Drawing the rest from reference TRBV29-1 and TRBJ1-1, the complete variable domain is SAVISQKPSRDICQRGTSLTIQCQVDSQVTMMFWYRQQPGQSLTLIATANQGSEATYESGFVIDKFPISRPNLTFSTLTVSNMSPEDSSIYLCSVPTTSDTEAFFGQGTRLTVV.